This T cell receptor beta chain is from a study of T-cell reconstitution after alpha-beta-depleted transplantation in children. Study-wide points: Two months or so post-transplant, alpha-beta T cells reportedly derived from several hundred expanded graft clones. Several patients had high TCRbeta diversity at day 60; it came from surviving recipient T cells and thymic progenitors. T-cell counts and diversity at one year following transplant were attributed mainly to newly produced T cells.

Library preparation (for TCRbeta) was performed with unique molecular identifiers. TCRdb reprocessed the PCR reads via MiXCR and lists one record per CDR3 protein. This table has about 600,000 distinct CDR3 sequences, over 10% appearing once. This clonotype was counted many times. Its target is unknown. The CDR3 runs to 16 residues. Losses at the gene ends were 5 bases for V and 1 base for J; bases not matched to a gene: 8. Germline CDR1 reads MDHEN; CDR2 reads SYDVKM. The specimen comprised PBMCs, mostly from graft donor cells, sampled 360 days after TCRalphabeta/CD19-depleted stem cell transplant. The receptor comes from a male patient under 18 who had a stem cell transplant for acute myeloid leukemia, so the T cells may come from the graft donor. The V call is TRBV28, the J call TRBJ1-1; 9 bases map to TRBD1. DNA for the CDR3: TGTGCCAGCAGTCCACGACAGGGGGACGGGAACACTGAAGCTTTCTTT. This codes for CASSPRQGDGNTEAFF. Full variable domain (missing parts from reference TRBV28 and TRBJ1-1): DVKVTQSSRYLVKRTGEKVFLECVQDMDHENMFWYRQDPGLGLRLIYFSYDVKMKEKGDIPEGYSVSREKKERFSLILESASTNQTSMYLCASSPRQGDGNTEAFFGQGTRLTVV.